What follows are 6 T cell receptor beta chains derived from one specimen sequenced in a study of CD8 T cells in Susac syndrome. Reverse transcription of roughly 0.45 to 1 ug RNA used random hexamers. TCRdb ran MiXCR on the immunoSEQ multiplex PCR reads and lists one entry per CDR3 protein. The table has approximately 190,000 distinct CDR3 sequences, over 90% seen once. Sequencing input: CD8+ T cells from PBMCs. The source of these receptors is a human donor with Susac syndrome.

This chain uses TRBV21-1 with TRBJ2-5; TRBD2 reflects the table's D call only, with no check against the DNA. TRBV21-1 corresponds to a pseudogene. The CDR3 has 15 amino acids. DNA for the CDR3: TGTGCCACACCCCCCTCGGGCCCATCCGGGGAGACCCAGTACTTC. Its protein product is CATPPSGPSGETQYF.

This chain connects TRBV24-1 to TRBJ2-6; 9 bases line up with TRBD1. From germline, CDR1 is KGHDR and CDR2 SFDVKD. V lost 4 bases to trimming and J lost 4 bases; unmatched junction nucleotides: 4. The length of the CDR3 is 16 residues. CDR3 region: CATSDTGTGGANVLTF. The CDR3 nucleotides read TGTGCCACCAGTGACACCGGGACAGGGGGGGCCAACGTCCTGACTTTC.

This chain connects TRBV5-1 to TRBJ2-4, with 8 bases that match TRBD1. CDR1 and CDR2 from the germline V gene are SGHRS and YFSETQ. V trimming: 0 bases; J trimming: 6 bases; junction bases outside the gene matches: 2. The CDR3 consists of 14 residues. CDR3 loop: CASSLEQGANIQYF. The CDR3 DNA sequence: TGCGCCAGCAGCTTGGAGCAGGGGGCAAACATTCAGTACTTC.

This chain uses TRBV28 with TRBJ2-4; 10 bases are shared with TRBD2. V dropped 3 bases and J dropped 4; count of bases not matched to a gene: 6. Germline V CDR1 and CDR2: MDHEN, SYDVKM. The CDR3 length is 16 residues. The CDR3 here is CASSFEREGTKNIQYF. For the CDR3, the DNA is TGTGCCAGCAGTTTCGAGCGGGAGGGGACAAAAAACATTCAGTACTTC.

The chain uses TRBV24-1 and TRBJ2-5; a possible D gene is TRBD1 (5 bases). This CDR3 comprises 14 residues. CDR1 KGHDR and CDR2 SFDVKD come from the germline V gene. Trimming stripped 0 bases from V and 5 bases from J, with 9 bases between. The DNA for the CDR3 is TGTGCCACCAGTGATTTGCAAAGGGGTGAGACCCAGTACTTC. It yields the protein CATSDLQRGETQYF.

J is TRBJ1-1 and V is TRBV27; D perhaps matches TRBD1 (5 bases). The CDR3 has 16 amino acids. Deletions cut 0 bases from V and 2 bases from J, with 13 bases between. Germline V gene sequence: CDR1 MNHEY, CDR2 SMNVEV (reference sequence). CDR3 DNA sequence: TGTGCCAGCAGTTTATCGGGGCAGGAAACTAACACTGAAGCTTTCTTT. Residues: CASSLSGQETNTEAFF.